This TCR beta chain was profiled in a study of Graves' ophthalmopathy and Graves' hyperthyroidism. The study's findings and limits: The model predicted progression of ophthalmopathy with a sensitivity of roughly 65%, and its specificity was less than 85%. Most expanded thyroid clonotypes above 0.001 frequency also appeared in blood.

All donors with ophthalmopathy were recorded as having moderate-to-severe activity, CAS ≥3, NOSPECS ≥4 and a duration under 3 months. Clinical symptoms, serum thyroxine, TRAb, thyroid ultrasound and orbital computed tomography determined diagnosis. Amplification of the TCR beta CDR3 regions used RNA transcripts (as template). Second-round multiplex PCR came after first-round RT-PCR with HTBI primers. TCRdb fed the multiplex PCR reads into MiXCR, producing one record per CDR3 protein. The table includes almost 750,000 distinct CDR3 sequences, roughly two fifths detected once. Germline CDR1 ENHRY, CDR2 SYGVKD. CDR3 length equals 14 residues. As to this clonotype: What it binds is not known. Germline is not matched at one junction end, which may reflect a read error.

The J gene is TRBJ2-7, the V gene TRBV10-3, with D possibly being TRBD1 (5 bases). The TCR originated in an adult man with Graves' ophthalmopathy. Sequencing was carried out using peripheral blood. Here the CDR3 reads CASSGAGAVYEQYF. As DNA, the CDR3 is TGTGCCAGCAGTGGGGCCGGTGCGGTCTACGAGCAGTACTTC.